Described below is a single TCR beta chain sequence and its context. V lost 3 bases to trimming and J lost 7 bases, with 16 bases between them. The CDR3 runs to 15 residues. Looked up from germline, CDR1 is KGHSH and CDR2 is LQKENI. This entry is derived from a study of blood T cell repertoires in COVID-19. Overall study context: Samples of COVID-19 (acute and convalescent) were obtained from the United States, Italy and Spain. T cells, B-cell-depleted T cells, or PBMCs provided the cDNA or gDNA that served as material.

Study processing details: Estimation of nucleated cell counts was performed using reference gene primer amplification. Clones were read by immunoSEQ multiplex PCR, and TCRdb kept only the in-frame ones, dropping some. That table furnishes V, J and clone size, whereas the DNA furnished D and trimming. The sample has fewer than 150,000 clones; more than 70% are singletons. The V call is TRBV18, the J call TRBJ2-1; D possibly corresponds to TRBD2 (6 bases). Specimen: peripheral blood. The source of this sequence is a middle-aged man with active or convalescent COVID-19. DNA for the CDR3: TGTGCCAGCTCACCTTCTAGCGTAGTACTGAATGAGCAGTTCTTC. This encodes CASSPSSVVLNEQFF.